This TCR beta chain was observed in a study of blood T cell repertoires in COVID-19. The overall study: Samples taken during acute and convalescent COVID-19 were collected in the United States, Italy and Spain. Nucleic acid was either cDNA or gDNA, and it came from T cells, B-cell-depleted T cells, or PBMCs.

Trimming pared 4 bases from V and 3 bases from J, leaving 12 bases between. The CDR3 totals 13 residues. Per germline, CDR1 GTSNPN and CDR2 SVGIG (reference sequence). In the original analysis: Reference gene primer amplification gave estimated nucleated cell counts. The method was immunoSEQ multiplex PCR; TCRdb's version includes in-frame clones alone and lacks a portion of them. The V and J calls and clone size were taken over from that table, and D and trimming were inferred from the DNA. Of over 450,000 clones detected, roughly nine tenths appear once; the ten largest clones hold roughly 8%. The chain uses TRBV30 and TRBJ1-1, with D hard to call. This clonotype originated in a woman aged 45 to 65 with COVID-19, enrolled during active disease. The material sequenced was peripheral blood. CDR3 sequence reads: CAWIGRDYTEAFF. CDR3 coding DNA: TGTGCCTGGATCGGCCGGGATTACACTGAAGCTTTCTTT.